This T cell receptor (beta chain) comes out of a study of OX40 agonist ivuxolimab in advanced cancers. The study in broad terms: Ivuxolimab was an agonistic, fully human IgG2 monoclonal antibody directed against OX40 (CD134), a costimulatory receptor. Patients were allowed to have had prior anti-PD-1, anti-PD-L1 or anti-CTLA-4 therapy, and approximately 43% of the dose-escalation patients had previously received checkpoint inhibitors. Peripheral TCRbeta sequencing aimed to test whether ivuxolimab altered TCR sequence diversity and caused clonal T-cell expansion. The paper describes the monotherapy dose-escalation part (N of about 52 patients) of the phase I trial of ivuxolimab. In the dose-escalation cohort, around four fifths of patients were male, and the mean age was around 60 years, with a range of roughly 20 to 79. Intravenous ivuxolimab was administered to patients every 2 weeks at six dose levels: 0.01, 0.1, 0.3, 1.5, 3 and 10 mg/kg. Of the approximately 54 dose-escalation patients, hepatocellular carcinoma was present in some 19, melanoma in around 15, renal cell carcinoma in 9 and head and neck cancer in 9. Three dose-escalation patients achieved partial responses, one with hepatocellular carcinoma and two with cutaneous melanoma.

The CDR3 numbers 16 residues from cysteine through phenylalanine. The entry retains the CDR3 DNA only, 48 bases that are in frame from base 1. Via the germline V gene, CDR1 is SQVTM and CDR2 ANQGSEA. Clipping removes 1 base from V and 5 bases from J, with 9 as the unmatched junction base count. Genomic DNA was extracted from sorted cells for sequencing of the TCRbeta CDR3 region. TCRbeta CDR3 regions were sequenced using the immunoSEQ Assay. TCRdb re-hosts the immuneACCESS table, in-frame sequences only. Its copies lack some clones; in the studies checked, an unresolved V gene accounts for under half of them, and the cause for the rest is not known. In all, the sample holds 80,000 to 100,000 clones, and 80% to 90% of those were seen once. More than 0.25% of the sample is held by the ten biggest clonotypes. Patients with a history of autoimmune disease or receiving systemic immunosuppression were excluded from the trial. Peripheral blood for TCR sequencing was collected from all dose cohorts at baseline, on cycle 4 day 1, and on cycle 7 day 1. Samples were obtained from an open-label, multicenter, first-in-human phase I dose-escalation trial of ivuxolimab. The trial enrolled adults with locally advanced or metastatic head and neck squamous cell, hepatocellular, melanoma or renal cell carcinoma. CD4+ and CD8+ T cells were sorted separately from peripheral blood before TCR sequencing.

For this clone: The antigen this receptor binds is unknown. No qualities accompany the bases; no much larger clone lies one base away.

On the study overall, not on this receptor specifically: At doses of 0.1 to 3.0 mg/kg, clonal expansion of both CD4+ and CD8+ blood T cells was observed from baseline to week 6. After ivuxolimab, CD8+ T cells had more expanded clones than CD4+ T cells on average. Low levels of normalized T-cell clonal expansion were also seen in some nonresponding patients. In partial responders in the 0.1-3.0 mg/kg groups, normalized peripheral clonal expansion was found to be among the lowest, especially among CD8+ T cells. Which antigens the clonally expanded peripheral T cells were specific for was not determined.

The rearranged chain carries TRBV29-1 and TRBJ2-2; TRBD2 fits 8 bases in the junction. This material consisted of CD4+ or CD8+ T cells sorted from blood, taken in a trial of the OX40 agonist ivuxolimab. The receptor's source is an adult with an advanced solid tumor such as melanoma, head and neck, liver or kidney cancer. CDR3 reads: CSVEGDSGVYTGELFF. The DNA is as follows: TGCAGCGTTGAAGGGGATAGCGGGGTCTATACCGGGGAGCTGTTTTTT.